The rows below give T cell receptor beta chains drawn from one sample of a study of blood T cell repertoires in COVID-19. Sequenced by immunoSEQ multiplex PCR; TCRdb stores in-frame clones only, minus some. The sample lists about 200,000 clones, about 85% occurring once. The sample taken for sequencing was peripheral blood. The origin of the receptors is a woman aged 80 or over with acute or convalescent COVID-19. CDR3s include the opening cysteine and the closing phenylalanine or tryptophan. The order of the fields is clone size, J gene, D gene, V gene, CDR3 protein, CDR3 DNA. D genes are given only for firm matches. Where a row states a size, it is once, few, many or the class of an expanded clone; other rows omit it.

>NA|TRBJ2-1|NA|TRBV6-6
CASSYGAPSYNEQFF
TGTGCCAGCAGTTACGGGGCCCCCTCCTACAATGAGCAGTTCTTC
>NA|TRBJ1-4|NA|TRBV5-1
CASSLEAQGLTNEKLFF
TGCGCCAGCAGCTTGGAGGCGCAGGGCTTAACTAATGAAAAACTGTTTTTT
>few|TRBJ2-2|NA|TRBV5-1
CASVRGGELFF
TGCGCCAGCGTACGGGGCGGGGAGCTGTTTTTT
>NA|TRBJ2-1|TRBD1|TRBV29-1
CSARGQGEFAEQFF
TGCAGCGCCAGGGGACAGGGGGAGTTTGCTGAGCAGTTCTTC
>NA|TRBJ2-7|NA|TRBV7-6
CASSLRGGEQYF
TGTGCCAGCAGCTTAAGAGGGGGAGAGCAGTACTTC
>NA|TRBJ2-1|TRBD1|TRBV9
CASSVKAKPGQGGNEQFF
TGTGCCAGCAGCGTCAAAGCCAAACCGGGACAGGGTGGCAATGAGCAGTTCTTC
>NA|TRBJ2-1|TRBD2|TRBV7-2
CASSGLAGEVEQFF
TGTGCCAGCAGTGGACTAGCGGGAGAGGTTGAGCAGTTCTTC
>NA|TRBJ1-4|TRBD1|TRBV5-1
CASSRRQGGEKLFF
TGCGCCAGCAGCCGAAGACAGGGTGGAGAAAAACTGTTTTTT
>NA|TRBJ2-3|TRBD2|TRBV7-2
CASSLGLAGGSTDTQYF
TGTGCCAGCAGCTTAGGACTAGCGGGAGGGAGCACAGATACGCAGTATTTT
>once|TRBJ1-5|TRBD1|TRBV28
CASSSARTGVQPQHF
TGTGCCAGCAGTTCCGCGCGGACAGGGGTGCAGCCCCAGCATTTT
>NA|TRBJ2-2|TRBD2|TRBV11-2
CASSLGAAGVITTGELFF
TGTGCCAGCAGCTTAGGCGCAGCGGGAGTCATAACCACCGGGGAGCTGTTTTTT
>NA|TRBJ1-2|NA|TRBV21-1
CASSKRLRDRQKIYGYTF
TGTGCCAGCAGCAAACGCCTCCGGGACAGACAAAAAATCTATGGCTACACCTTC
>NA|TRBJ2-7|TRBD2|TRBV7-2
CASSLLSGAPYEQYF
TGTGCCAGCAGCTTACTAAGCGGGGCCCCTTACGAGCAGTACTTC
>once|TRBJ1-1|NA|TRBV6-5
CASQRLNTEAFF
TGTGCCAGCCAGCGGTTGAACACTGAAGCTTTCTTT
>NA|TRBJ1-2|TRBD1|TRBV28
CASFRRGRVDGYTF
TGTGCCAGCTTTCGAAGGGGGCGCGTCGATGGCTACACCTTC
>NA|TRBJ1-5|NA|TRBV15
CATLRDLSVSNQPQHF
TGTGCCACACTTAGGGACTTATCGGTCAGCAATCAGCCCCAGCATTTT
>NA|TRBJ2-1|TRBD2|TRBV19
CASTTLAGSYNEQFF
TGTGCCAGTACCACTCTAGCGGGCTCCTACAATGAGCAGTTCTTC
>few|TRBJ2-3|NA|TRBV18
CASSPPRGNSTDTQYF
TGTGCCAGCTCACCACCCCGCGGGAATAGCACAGATACGCAGTATTTT
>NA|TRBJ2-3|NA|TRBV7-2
CASSLGGNTDTQYF
TGTGCCAGCAGCTTGGGCGGGAACACAGATACGCAGTATTTT
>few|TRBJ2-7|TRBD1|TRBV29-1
CSVEYATGSYEQYF
TGCAGCGTTGAATACGCGACAGGGTCCTACGAGCAGTACTTC
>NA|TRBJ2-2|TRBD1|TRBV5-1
CASSLRTGGNTGELFF
TGCGCCAGCAGCTTGAGGACAGGGGGGAACACCGGGGAGCTGTTTTTT